The TCR beta chain under discussion was sequenced for a study of T cell clonality in common variable immunodeficiency. Points from the study as a whole: Compared with healthy controls, CVID subjects showed increased TCRbeta clonality, mostly in about a third.

At least ten counts were recorded for this clone. Antigen specificity is unknown. The read terminates 3 residues ahead of where the CDR3 ends, so the germline J gene completes it. Germline-derived CDR1 and CDR2 are DFQATT and SNEGSKA (reference sequence). With 4 bases clipped from V and 9 bases from J, the junction kept 10 bases outside the gene matches. This CDR3 has 15 residues. Generated by immunoSEQ multiplex PCR, the TCRdb table keeps only in-frame clones and is missing some. Altogether about 74,000 clones were found in the sample, and no singletons occur. Sequenced sample: peripheral blood mononuclear cells. This TCR was sampled from a person between 18 and 69 years old in good health. The chain combines TRBV20-1 with TRBJ2-2; 11 positions match TRBD2. The part of the CDR3 DNA that was read is TGCAGTGCTACCACACTAGCGGGAGCCCCCAGGGAG. Protein sequence: CSATTLAGAPRE. The whole CDR3 protein is CSATTLAGAPRELFF.